This T cell receptor (beta chain) was profiled in a study of CD8+CD57+ T cells in acquired aplastic anemia. Germline lookup yields CDR1 ENHRY and CDR2 SYGVKD. Deletions cut 6 bases from V and 0 bases from J, with 14 bases between. CDR3 length: 15 residues. An expansion of CD8+CD57+ cells by flow cytometry had been shown in patients chosen for sequencing. Researchers used genomic DNA as the template to profile TCR beta VDJ and CDR3. TCRdb passed the reads through MiXCR, listing each CDR3 protein once. The sample carries around 430,000 distinct CDR3 sequences, over 25% recorded once. The chain has TRBV10-3 and TRBJ1-1; perhaps TRBD1 as D (5 bases). The sample consisted of sorted CD4+, CD8+, or CD8+CD57+ T cells (not recorded which) from PBMCs. This receptor was identified in a human donor with aplastic anemia. The CDR3 reads CAIRSGGRLNTEAFF. Here the CDR3 DNA reads TGTGCCATCAGGAGTGGGGGACGCTTGAACACTGAAGCTTTCTTT.